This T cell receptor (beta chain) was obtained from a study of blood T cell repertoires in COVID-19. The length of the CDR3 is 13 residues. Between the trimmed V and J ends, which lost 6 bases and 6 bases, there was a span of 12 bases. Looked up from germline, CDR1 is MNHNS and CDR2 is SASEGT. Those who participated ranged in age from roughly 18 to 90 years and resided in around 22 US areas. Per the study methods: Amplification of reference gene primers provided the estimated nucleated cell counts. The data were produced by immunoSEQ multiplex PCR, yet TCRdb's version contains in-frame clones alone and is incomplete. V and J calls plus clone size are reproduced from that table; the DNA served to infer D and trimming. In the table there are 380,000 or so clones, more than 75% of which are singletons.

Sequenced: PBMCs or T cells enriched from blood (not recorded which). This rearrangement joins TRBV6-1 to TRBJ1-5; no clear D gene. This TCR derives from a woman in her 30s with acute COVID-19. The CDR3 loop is CASSDGVTQPQHF. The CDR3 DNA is TGTGCCAGCAGCGACGGGGTTACTCAGCCCCAGCATTTT.